The 18 T cell receptor beta chains below were found in one sample sequenced in a study of cytomegalovirus exposure and HLA in healthy donors. Repertoires were generated with immunoSEQ multiplex PCR, while TCRdb's copy carries only in-frame clones and drops some. In the table there are a few hundred thousand clones, around 91% of which are singletons. Material: PBMCs. The receptors were sampled from a woman under 40 in good health and CMV-seronegative.

This sequence joins TRBV11-3 and TRBJ2-3; TRBD2 matches 8 bases. Germline CDR1 and CDR2: SGHNT and YENEEA. Losses at the gene ends were 1 base for V and 2 bases for J; bases not matched to a gene: 17. This CDR3 spans 20 amino acids. As DNA, the CDR3 is TGTGCCAGCAGCTTAGGATGGCGGGAGATTGCGGGGGGTGACACAGATACGCAGTATTTT. Translation gives CASSLGWREIAGGDTDTQYF.

The chain couples TRBV6-1 to TRBJ1-5, with a tentative D call TRBD1 (5 bases). This CDR3 is built from 17 residues. With 4 bases removed from V and 0 bases from J, the gap between germline ends came to 16 bases. The germline gives CDR1 MNHNS, CDR2 SASEGT. The CDR3 is CASSASRGIDSNQPQHF. CDR3 in DNA: TGTGCCAGCAGTGCATCGCGGGGGATAGATAGCAATCAGCCCCAGCATTTT.

V usage is TRBV11-2 and J usage is TRBJ2-2; 8 bases match TRBD1. V trimming: 5 bases; J trimming: 5 bases; junction bases outside the gene matches: 4. This CDR3 region has 14 residues. Germline V gives CDR1 SGHAT, CDR2 FQNNGV. CDR3 protein: CASSRTGRTGELFF. The DNA for the CDR3 is TGTGCCAGCAGCCGGACAGGGCGGACCGGGGAGCTGTTTTTT. The full variable domain, its missing parts supplied by reference TRBV11-2 and TRBJ2-2, is EAGVAQSPRYKIIEKRQSVAFWCNPISGHATLYWYQQILGQGPKLLIQFQNNGVVDDSQLPKDRFSAERLKGVDSTLKIQPAKLEDSAVYLCASSRTGRTGELFFGEGSRLTVL.

The chain is built from TRBV18 and TRBJ2-6, with 9 bases aligning to TRBD2. Germline values: CDR1 KGHSH, CDR2 LQKENI. The V and J ends lost 0 bases and 0 bases, in that order; junction bases with no gene match: 3. The CDR3 has 18 residues. The CDR3 DNA reads as TGTGCCAGCTCACCACCGGCGGGAGGGACCTCTGGGGCCAACGTCCTGACTTTC. Its protein product is CASSPPAGGTSGANVLTF.

This clone was seen only a few times. The rearrangement links TRBV7-8 to TRBJ2-7; D gene ambiguous. Germline V gene sequence: CDR1 SGHVS, CDR2 FQNEAQ. This CDR3 is 12 amino acids long. The germline V and J ends were trimmed by 5 bases and 4 bases, with 9 bases remaining between them. CDR3: CASSTQDYEQYF. The CDR3 DNA sequence: TGTGCCAGCAGCACTCAGGATTACGAGCAGTACTTC.

The CDR3 sequence is CASSWTSGNSDTQYF. DNA of the CDR3: TGTGCCAGCAGTTGGACTAGCGGGAATTCAGATACGCAGTATTTT. V usage is TRBV7-2 and J usage is TRBJ2-3; 12 bases are shared with TRBD2. Losses at the gene ends were 6 bases for V and 4 bases for J; bases not matched to a gene: 5. This CDR3 comprises 15 residues. Germline loops: CDR1 SGHTA, CDR2 FQGNSA. The full variable domain, its missing parts supplied by reference TRBV7-2 and TRBJ2-3, is GAGVSQSPSNKVTEKGKDVELRCDPISGHTALYWYRQSLGQGLEFLIYFQGNSAPDKSGLPSDRFSAERTGGSVSTLTIQRTQQEDSAVYLCASSWTSGNSDTQYFGPGTRLTVL.

This rearrangement joins TRBV7-9 to TRBJ1-5, with D unclear. Trimming pared 4 bases from V and 0 bases from J, leaving 13 bases between. The CDR3 consists of 16 residues. The germline V gene has CDR1 SEHNR and CDR2 FQNEAQ (reference sequence). In DNA form, the CDR3 reads TGTGCCAGCAGCTCTTCGGGAGACCCTAGCAATCAGCCCCAGCATTTT. Translated, it gives CASSSSGDPSNQPQHF. Complete variable domain (other parts from reference TRBV7-9 and TRBJ1-5): DTGVSQNPRHKITKRGQNVTFRCDPISEHNRLYWYRQTLGQGPEFLTYFQNEAQLEKSRLLSDRFSAERPKGSFSTLEIQRTEQGDSAMYLCASSSSGDPSNQPQHFGDGTRLSIL.

The chain carries TRBV9 and TRBJ2-7, with unresolved D. The ends were cut back, 4 bases at V and 2 bases at J, with 10 bases in the middle. Germline assignment: CDR1 SGDLS and CDR2 YYNGEE. The CDR3 is made up of 13 amino acids. The CDR3 DNA reads TGTGCCAGCAGCTCCTTTCCCGCCTACGAGCAGTACTTC. Translation gives CASSSFPAYEQYF.

CDR3 region: CASSLLSWDPPLGYNEQFF. The CDR3 nucleotides read TGTGCCAGCAGTTTATTATCGTGGGACCCTCCCCTCGGCTACAATGAGCAGTTCTTC. This chain links TRBV27 with TRBJ2-1; either TRBD1 or TRBD2 may fit D (5 bases each). V gave up 1 base and J gave up 3 bases, with 22 bases separating them. This CDR3 has 19 residues. The V gene's germline CDR1 is MNHEY and CDR2 SMNVEV (reference sequence).

The CDR3: CASRLLGSSYNEQFF. For the CDR3, the DNA is TGTGCCAGCAGACTACTAGGCAGCTCCTACAATGAGCAGTTCTTC. V and J are TRBV28 and TRBJ2-1; D is perhaps TRBD2 (5 bases). V lost 6 bases, J lost 0 bases, and 12 bases lay in between. Germline CDR1 and CDR2: MDHEN and SYDVKM. The CDR3 contains 15 residues.

The gene calls are TRBV27 and TRBJ2-3; 7 bases are a match to TRBD2. CDR1 MNHEY and CDR2 SMNVEV come from the germline V gene (reference sequence). Trimming cost V 6 bases and J 3 bases; bases outside gene matches: 6. This CDR3 is 14 amino acids long. CDR3 loop: CASRSGTWTDTQYF. CDR3 sequence (DNA): TGTGCCAGCAGAAGCGGGACCTGGACAGATACGCAGTATTTT.

The DNA for the CDR3 is TGTGCCAGCAGTTTCCGGGACAGCAATCAGCCCCAGCATTTT. Its translation is CASSFRDSNQPQHF. This sequence joins TRBV28 and TRBJ1-5; D is possibly TRBD1 (5 bases). This CDR3 contains 14 residues. V was trimmed by 3 bases and J by 1 base, leaving 7 bases between them. CDR1 and CDR2 from the germline V gene are MDHEN and SYDVKM.

The chain is built from TRBV11-3 and TRBJ2-5; a weak D match, TRBD2 (6 bases). The V and J ends lost 4 bases and 4 bases respectively, with 13 bases between them. Germline values: CDR1 SGHNT, CDR2 YENEEA. The CDR3 runs to 14 residues. The CDR3 sequence is CASSSSEEGETQYF. In DNA form, the CDR3 reads TGTGCCAGCAGCTCCTCCGAGGAGGGAGAGACCCAGTACTTC.

The chain carries TRBV7-3 and TRBJ2-1; D might be TRBD1 (6 bases). Germline CDR1 SGHTA, CDR2 FQGTGA. This CDR3 spans 15 amino acids. V shed 2 bases and J shed 5 bases, with 13 bases lying between them. The CDR3 is CASSLSQGEHNEQFF. CDR3 nucleotides: TGTGCCAGCAGCTTATCACAGGGAGAACACAATGAGCAGTTCTTC.

This clone was seen once. This CDR3 reads CASSLYAGRENPRDGYTF. CDR3 coding DNA: TGTGCCAGCAGTTTATATGCGGGCAGGGAGAACCCTAGGGATGGCTACACCTTC. The chain carries TRBV28 and TRBJ1-2; tentatively, D is TRBD1 (5 bases). There are 18 residues in the CDR3. The germline V gene has CDR1 MDHEN and CDR2 SYDVKM. The V and J ends lost 1 base and 6 bases respectively, with 24 bases between them.

This clone was picked up one time. One end of the junction does not line up with germline, which may come from a read error. In the same sample, other DNA sequences code for this CDR3. V and J are TRBV6-5 and TRBJ2-3, with D hard to call. The CDR3 totals 15 residues. CDR1 is MNHEY and CDR2 is SVGAGI in the germline V gene. CDR3 region: CASTKSWERVDTQYF. The DNA of the CDR3 is TGTGCCAGCACTAAGTCGTGGGAACGCGTAGATACGCAATATTTT.

Comment on this clone: Other DNA sequences in the sample encode the same CDR3. V is TRBV7-9 and J is TRBJ2-2; no definite D call. Germline V gene lookup returns CDR1 SEHNR and CDR2 FQNEAQ (reference sequence). This CDR3 is 12 amino acids long. Trimming took 2 bases from V and 8 from J, leaving 6 bases between them. CDR3 sequence reads: CASSLSLGELFF. The DNA for the CDR3 is TGTGCCAGCAGCTTAAGCTTGGGGGAGCTGTTTTTT. The complete variable domain, with remaining parts taken from reference TRBV7-9 and TRBJ2-2, reads DTGVSQNPRHKITKRGQNVTFRCDPISEHNRLYWYRQTLGQGPEFLTYFQNEAQLEKSRLLSDRFSAERPKGSFSTLEIQRTEQGDSAMYLCASSLSLGELFFGEGSRLTVL.

This chain links TRBV7-2 with TRBJ1-1; a possible D gene is TRBD1 (5 bases). Deletions cut 6 bases from V and 0 bases from J, with 11 bases between. CDR1 SGHTA and CDR2 FQGNSA come from the germline V gene. This CDR3 is built from 14 residues. The CDR3 nucleotides read TGTGCCAGCAGGGGACCGTTTATGAACACTGAAGCTTTCTTT. Its protein is CASRGPFMNTEAFF.